The source of this TCR beta chain is a study of blood T cell repertoires in COVID-19. Overall study: Acute and convalescent COVID-19 specimens originated in the United States, Italy and Spain. In each case, the material was cDNA or gDNA derived from T cells, B-cell-depleted T cells, or PBMCs.

This CDR3 spans 17 amino acids. V lost 1 base to trimming and J lost 2 bases; unmatched junction nucleotides: 3. Per germline, CDR1 SGHVS and CDR2 FNYEAQ. Source study methods: Quantification of nucleated cells was approximated via reference gene primer amplification. TCRdb's copy holds only in-frame clones and misses some; the assay was immunoSEQ multiplex PCR. V and J calls and clone size are copied from that table; D and trimming were computed from the DNA. The table has about 100,000 clones, around four fifths seen once. Material: peripheral blood. J is TRBJ2-3 and V is TRBV7-6, with TRBD2 matching over 13 bases. This TCR was sampled from a woman aged 70-85 years with acute or convalescent COVID-19. CDR3 DNA sequence: TGTGCCAGCAGCTTAGGGACTAGCGGGGGTACCACAGATACGCAGTATTTT. This translates into CASSLGTSGGTTDTQYF.